Below, 18 T cell receptor beta chains from the same sample are listed, as sequenced in a study of cytotoxic CD8 clonotypes in ibrutinib-treated CLL. Profiling relied on immunoSEQ multiplex PCR, and the TCRdb table lists in-frame clones only, not all of them. In the table there are some 19,000 clones, about 84% of which are singletons. The sequencing here drew on PBMCs, taken before ibrutinib treatment. The source of these receptors is a human donor with chronic lymphocytic leukemia.

The chain is built from TRBV18 and TRBJ2-3; D not resolved. V was cut by 0 bases and J by 9 bases, with 7 bases left in between. Germline V CDR1 and CDR2: KGHSH, LQKENI. The CDR3 runs to 12 residues. The chain's CDR3 is CASSPPATTQYF. Written as DNA, the CDR3 is TGTGCCAGCTCACCACCCGCCACGACGCAGTATTTT. The full variable domain, in which reference TRBV18 and TRBJ2-3 provide the parts outside the CDR3, is NAGVMQNPRHLVRRRGQEARLRCSPMKGHSHVYWYRQLPEEGLKFMVYLQKENIIDESGMPKERFSAEFPKEGPSILRIQQVVRGDSAAYFCASSPPATTQYFGPGTRLTVL.

This chain uses TRBV29-1 with TRBJ2-7; D might be TRBD1 (5 bases). Germline V CDR1 and CDR2: SQVTM, ANQGSEA. V lost 4 bases and J lost 4, with 14 bases in between. The CDR3 has 13 residues. CDR3 in amino acids: CSVVQVGSYEQYF. CDR3 sequence (DNA): TGCAGCGTTGTACAGGTGGGCTCTTACGAGCAGTACTTC.

The J gene is TRBJ1-2, the V gene TRBV5-8; maybe TRBD1 (6 bases). The germline V gene has CDR1 SGHTS and CDR2 YDEGEE. The CDR3 consists of 15 residues. V lost 0 bases and J lost 4, with 13 bases in between. CDR3 sequence: CASSLGTVRTYGYTF. The CDR3 DNA reads TGTGCCAGCAGCTTGGGGACAGTGCGTACCTATGGCTACACCTTC. The whole variable domain, remainder taken from reference TRBV5-8 and TRBJ1-2, is EAGVTQSPTHLIKTRGQQATLRCSPISGHTSVYWYQQALGLGLQFLLWYDEGEERNRGNFPPRFSGRQFPNYSSELNVNALELEDSALYLCASSLGTVRTYGYTFGSGTRLTVV.

The chain couples TRBV7-2 to TRBJ1-3, with D uncertain. Trimming left V 4 bases short and J 4 bases short, with 11 bases between. Germline CDR1 SGHTA, CDR2 FQGNSA. CDR3 length: 14 amino acids. The CDR3 DNA reads as TGTGCCAGCAGCTCGAGAGGGTGGGGAAACACCATATATTTT. This translates into CASSSRGWGNTIYF.

The chain uses TRBV6-1 and TRBJ1-5, with unresolved D. The V and J ends lost 4 bases and 5 bases respectively, with 9 bases between them. The CDR3 runs 13 residues. CDR1 is MNHNS and CDR2 is SASEGT in the germline V gene. In nucleotides, the CDR3 is TGTGCCAGCAGTGGACTATGGGATCAGCCCCAGCATTTT. This gives the protein CASSGLWDQPQHF.

This chain links TRBV4-3 with TRBJ1-4, with a possible D match to TRBD1 (6 bases). Trimming stripped 3 bases from V and 5 bases from J, with 10 bases between. Per germline, CDR1 LGHNA and CDR2 YSLEER. There are 14 residues in the CDR3. CDR3 loop: CASSHATGNEKLFF. The CDR3 bases are TGCGCCAGCAGCCACGCGACAGGAAATGAAAAACTGTTTTTT.

In this sample, this clone turned up a few times. The chain joins TRBV15 to TRBJ1-6; tentatively, D is TRBD1 (5 bases). V was cut by 0 bases and J by 10 bases, with 10 bases left in between. The CDR3 loop spans 14 amino acids. The germline gives CDR1 LNHNV, CDR2 YYDKDF (reference sequence). The CDR3 spells CATSRDGGDSPLHF. The DNA for the CDR3 is TGTGCCACCAGCAGAGATGGAGGGGACTCACCCCTCCACTTT.

The V and J genes are TRBV28 and TRBJ1-2; D is possibly TRBD1 (6 bases). This CDR3 has 14 residues. The V gene lost 3 bases and the J gene lost 7 bases, with 15 bases spanning the gap. CDR1 and CDR2 from the germline V gene are MDHEN and SYDVKM. CDR3 sequence (DNA): TGTGCCAGCAGTTTCGACAGGTTAATGAGTGGCTACACCTTC. Amino acid sequence: CASSFDRLMSGYTF.

This chain joins TRBV19 and TRBJ2-2; no definite D call. The CDR3 has 15 residues. The germline CDR1 and CDR2 sequences are LNHDA and SQIVND (reference sequence). The V and J ends lost 4 bases and 3 bases respectively, with 12 bases between them. The CDR3 DNA is TGTGCCAGTAGTAAACCTCGTGGGCACACCGGGGAGCTGTTTTTT. Translated: CASSKPRGHTGELFF.

The rearrangement joins TRBV5-1 to TRBJ1-1, with TRBD1 as a possible D gene (6 bases). Germline lookup yields CDR1 SGHRS and CDR2 YFSETQ. This CDR3 spans 14 amino acids. The V end was cut by 4 bases, the J end by 4 bases, with 14 bases between. CDR3 coding DNA: TGCGCCAGCAGCCCAGGGGACGCGGGCACTGAAGCTTTCTTT. The encoded protein is CASSPGDAGTEAFF.

This chain links TRBV7-9 with TRBJ1-2; D is ambiguous. Trimming shortened V by 1 base and J by 3 bases, and 21 bases separated the two germline ends. The CDR3 extends over 18 amino acids. Germline V gene lookup returns CDR1 SEHNR and CDR2 FQNEAQ (reference sequence). CDR3 bases: TGTGCCAGCAGCTTAGAGGGCCTGGCAGAACTGCTGGACTATGGCTACACCTTC. Protein sequence: CASSLEGLAELLDYGYTF.

V usage is TRBV10-2 and J usage is TRBJ2-1; TRBD2 matches 8 bases. The CDR3 consists of 17 residues. J lost 5 bases, V lost 3 bases, and 12 bases had no gene match. CDR1 and CDR2 (germline): WSHSY, SAAADI. The CDR3 DNA reads as TGCGCCAGCAGTGACTCGGGGGGGATTGTATCGGACAATGAGCAGTTCTTC. Amino acid sequence: CASSDSGGIVSDNEQFF.

This rearrangement joins TRBV30 to TRBJ1-1; maybe TRBD1 (6 bases). The germline V gene has CDR1 GTSNPN and CDR2 SVGIG (reference sequence). This CDR3 comprises 13 residues. V was cut by 3 bases and J by 11 bases, with 19 bases left in between. As DNA, the CDR3 is TGTGCCTGGAGCTTGGGGGGGCGTAAACGGGCTTTCTTT. Its protein is CAWSLGGRKRAFF.

The V and J genes are TRBV28 and TRBJ1-6; D unresolved. The V gene's germline CDR1 is MDHEN and CDR2 SYDVKM. With 8 bases removed from V and 7 bases from J, the gap between germline ends came to 15 bases. The CDR3 covers 14 residues. The CDR3 reads CASSSSLGNSPLHF. The CDR3 region has the DNA TGTGCCAGCTCTTCCTCCTTGGGGAATTCACCCCTCCACTTT.

This chain links TRBV5-1 with TRBJ2-5, with D perhaps TRBD2 (6 bases). With 6 bases removed from V and 4 bases from J, the gap between germline ends came to 16 bases. CDR3 length: 14 amino acids. The germline V gene encodes CDR1 SGHRS and CDR2 YFSETQ. CDR3 loop: CASTLRGRGETQYF. CDR3 coding DNA: TGCGCCAGCACCCTACGGGGGAGAGGAGAGACCCAGTACTTC.

This clone was seen only a few times. This chain joins TRBV5-6 and TRBJ2-7; 8 nucleotides match TRBD1. V lost 3 bases and J lost 5; bases outside the gene matches: 1. The germline gives CDR1 SGHDT, CDR2 YYEEEE. There are 12 residues in the CDR3. The CDR3: CASSWTGNEQYF. CDR3 coding DNA: TGTGCCAGCAGCTGGACAGGGAACGAGCAGTACTTC.

The chain combines TRBV12-5 with TRBJ1-3; 9 bases map to TRBD1. CDR1 LGHNT and CDR2 FRNRAP come from the germline V gene. The CDR3 has 19 residues. V was clipped by 3 bases and J by 4 bases; unmatched bases: 16. The CDR3 DNA sequence: TGTGCTAGTGGTTTAATCCCTTGGACAGGGGCCGCTACGGGAAACACCATATATTTT. Its translation is CASGLIPWTGAATGNTIYF. Full variable domain (remainder filled in from reference TRBV12-5 and TRBJ1-3): DARVTQTPRHKVTEMGQEVTMRCQPILGHNTVFWYRQTMMQGLELLAYFRNRAPLDDSGMPKDRFSAEMPDATLATLKIQPSEPRDSAVYFCASGLIPWTGAATGNTIYFGEGSWLTVV.

CDR3: CASSQEPGTDTQYF. In DNA form, the CDR3 reads TGTGCCAGCAGCCAAGAACCGGGCACAGATACGCAGTATTTT. This chain joins TRBV4-2 and TRBJ2-3; D gene unclear. The germline gives CDR1 LGHNA, CDR2 YNFKEQ. Trimming removed 0 bases at V and 1 base at J, with 5 bases between. The CDR3 extends over 14 amino acids.